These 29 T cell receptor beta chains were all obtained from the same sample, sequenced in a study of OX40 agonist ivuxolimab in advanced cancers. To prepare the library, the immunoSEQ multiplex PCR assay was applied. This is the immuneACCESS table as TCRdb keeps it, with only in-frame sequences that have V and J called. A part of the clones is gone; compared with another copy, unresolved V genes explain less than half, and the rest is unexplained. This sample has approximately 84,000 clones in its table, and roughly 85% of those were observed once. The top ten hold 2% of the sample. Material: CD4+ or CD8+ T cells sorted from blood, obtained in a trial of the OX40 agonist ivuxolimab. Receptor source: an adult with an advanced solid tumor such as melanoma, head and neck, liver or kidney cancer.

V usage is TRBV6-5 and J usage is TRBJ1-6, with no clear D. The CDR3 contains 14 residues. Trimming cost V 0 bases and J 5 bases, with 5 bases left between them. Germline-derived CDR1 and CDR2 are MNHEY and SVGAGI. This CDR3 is CASSYSPDNSPLHF. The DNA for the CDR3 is TGTGCCAGCAGTTACTCGCCAGATAATTCACCCCTCCACTTT.

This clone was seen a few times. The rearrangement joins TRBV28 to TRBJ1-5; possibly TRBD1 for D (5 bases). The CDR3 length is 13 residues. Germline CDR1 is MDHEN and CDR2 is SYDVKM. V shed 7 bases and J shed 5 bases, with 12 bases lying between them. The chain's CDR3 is CASTRARDQPQHF. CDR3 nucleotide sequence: TGTGCCAGCACCAGGGCCCGCGATCAGCCCCAGCATTTT.

The CDR3 spells CATSRDYTVNEKLFF. DNA for the CDR3: TGTGCCACCAGCAGAGATTATACAGTTAATGAAAAACTGTTTTTT. V is TRBV15 and J is TRBJ1-4; no firm D call. V gave up 0 bases and J gave up 4 bases, with 9 bases separating them. The CDR3 length is 15 residues. The germline V gene has CDR1 LNHNV and CDR2 YYDKDF (reference sequence).

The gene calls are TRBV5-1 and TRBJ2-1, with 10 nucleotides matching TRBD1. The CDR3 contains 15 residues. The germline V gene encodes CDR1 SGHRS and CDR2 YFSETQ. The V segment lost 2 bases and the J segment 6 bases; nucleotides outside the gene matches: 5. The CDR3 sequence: CASSFGQGDRNEQFF. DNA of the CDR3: TGCGCCAGCAGCTTTGGACAGGGGGACCGCAATGAGCAGTTCTTC.

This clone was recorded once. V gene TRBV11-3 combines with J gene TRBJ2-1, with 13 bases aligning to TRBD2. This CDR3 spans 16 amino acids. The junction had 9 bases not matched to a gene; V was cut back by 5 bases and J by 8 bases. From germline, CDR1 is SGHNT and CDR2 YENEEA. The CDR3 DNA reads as TGTGCCAGCAGCCGAACCGCGGGACTAGCGGGGCATGAGCAGTTCTTC. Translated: CASSRTAGLAGHEQFF.

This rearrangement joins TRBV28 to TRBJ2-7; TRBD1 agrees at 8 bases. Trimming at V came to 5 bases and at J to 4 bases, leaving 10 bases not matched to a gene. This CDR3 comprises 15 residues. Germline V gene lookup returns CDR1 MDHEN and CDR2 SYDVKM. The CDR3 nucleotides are TGTGCCAGCAGTCCGCCAGGGGGCGGTTGGTACGAGCAGTACTTC. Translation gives CASSPPGGGWYEQYF.

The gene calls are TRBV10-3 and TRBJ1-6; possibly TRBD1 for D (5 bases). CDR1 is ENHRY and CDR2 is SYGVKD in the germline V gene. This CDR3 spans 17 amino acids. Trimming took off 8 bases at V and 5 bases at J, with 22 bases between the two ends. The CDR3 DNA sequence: TGTGCCATCGGAGGGGTGGGCCGCCCCAGCGATAATTCACCCCTCCACTTT. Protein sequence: CAIGGVGRPSDNSPLHF.

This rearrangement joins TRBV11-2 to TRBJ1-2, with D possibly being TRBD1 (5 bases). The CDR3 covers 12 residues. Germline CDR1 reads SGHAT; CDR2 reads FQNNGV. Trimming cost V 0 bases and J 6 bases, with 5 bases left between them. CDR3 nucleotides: TGTGCCAGCAGCTTAGAGGGGGATGGCTACACCTTC. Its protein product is CASSLEGDGYTF. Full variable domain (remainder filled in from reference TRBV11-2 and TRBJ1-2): EAGVAQSPRYKIIEKRQSVAFWCNPISGHATLYWYQQILGQGPKLLIQFQNNGVVDDSQLPKDRFSAERLKGVDSTLKIQPAKLEDSAVYLCASSLEGDGYTFGSGTRLTVV.

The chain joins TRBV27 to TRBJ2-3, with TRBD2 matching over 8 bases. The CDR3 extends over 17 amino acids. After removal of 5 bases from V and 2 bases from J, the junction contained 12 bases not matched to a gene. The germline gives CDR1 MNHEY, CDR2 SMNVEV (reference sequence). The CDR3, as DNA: TGTGCCAGCAGTCCTTTCGGGAGGGGCCCTATCACAGATACGCAGTATTTT. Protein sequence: CASSPFGRGPITDTQYF.

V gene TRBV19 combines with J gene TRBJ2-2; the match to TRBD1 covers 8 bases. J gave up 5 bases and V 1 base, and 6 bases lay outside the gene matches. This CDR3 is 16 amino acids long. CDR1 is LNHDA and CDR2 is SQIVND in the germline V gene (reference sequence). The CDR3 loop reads CASSIGRGRETGELFF. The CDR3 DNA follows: TGTGCCAGTAGTATAGGCAGGGGGCGCGAAACCGGGGAGCTGTTTTTT. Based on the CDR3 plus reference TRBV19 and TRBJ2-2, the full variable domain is DGGITQSPKYLFRKEGQNVTLSCEQNLNHDAMYWYRQDPGQGLRLIYYSQIVNDFQKGDIAEGYSVSREKKESFPLTVTSAQKNPTAFYLCASSIGRGRETGELFFGEGSRLTVL.

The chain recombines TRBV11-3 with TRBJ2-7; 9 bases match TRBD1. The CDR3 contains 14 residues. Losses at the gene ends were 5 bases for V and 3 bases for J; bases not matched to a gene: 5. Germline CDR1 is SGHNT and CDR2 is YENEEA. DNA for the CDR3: TGTGCCAGCAGCCAACTGGGACAGGGCTACGAGCAGTACTTC. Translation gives CASSQLGQGYEQYF.

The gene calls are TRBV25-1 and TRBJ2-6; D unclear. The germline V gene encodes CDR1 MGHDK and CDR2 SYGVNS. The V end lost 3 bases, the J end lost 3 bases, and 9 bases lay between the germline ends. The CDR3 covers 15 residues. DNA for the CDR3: TGTGCCAGCAGTGAGGTCCGGGTTGGGGCCAACGTCCTGACTTTC. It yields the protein CASSEVRVGANVLTF. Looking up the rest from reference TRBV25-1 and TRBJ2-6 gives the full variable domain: EADIYQTPRYLVIGTGKKITLECSQTMGHDKMYWYQQDPGMELHLIHYSYGVNSTEKGDLSSESTVSRIRTEHFPLTLESARPSHTSQYLCASSEVRVGANVLTFGAGSRLTVL.

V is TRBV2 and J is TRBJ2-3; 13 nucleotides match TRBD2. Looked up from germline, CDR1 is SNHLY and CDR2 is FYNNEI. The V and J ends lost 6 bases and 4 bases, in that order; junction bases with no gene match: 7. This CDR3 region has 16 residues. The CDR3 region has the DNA TGTGCCAGCAGCGACCCGGGACTAGCGGGGTCAGATACGCAGTATTTT. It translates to CASSDPGLAGSDTQYF.

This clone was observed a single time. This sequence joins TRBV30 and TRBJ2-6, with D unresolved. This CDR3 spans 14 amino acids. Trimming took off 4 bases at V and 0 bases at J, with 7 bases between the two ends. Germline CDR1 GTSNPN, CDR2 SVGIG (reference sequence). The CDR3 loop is CAWTVPSGANVLTF. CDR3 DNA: TGTGCCTGGACCGTGCCCTCTGGGGCCAACGTCCTGACTTTC.

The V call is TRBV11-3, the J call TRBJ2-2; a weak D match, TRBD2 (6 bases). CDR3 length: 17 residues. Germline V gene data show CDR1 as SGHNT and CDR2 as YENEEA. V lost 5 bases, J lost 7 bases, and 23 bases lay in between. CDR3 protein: CASSPTPGRTGDGELFF. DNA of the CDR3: TGTGCCAGCAGCCCGACACCGGGACGGACGGGGGACGGGGAGCTGTTTTTT.

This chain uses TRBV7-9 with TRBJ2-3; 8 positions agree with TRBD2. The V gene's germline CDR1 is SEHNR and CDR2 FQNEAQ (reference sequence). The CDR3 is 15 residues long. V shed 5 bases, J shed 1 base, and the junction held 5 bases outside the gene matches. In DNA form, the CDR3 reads TGTGCCAGCAGCGTCCGCGGGGGGCGCACAGATACGCAGTATTTT. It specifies CASSVRGGRTDTQYF.

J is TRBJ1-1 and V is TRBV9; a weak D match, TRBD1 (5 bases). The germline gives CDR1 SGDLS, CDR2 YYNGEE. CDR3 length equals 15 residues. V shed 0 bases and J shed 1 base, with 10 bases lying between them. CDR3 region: CASSVVGDSNTEAFF. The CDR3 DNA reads TGTGCCAGCAGCGTAGTGGGGGACTCGAACACTGAAGCTTTCTTT.

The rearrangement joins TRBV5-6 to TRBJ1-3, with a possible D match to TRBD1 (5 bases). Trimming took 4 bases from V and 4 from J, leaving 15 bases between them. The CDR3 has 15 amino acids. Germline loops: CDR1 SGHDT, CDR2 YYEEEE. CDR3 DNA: TGTGCCAGCAGCACCGCACCGGGGCTCGGAAACACCATATATTTT. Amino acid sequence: CASSTAPGLGNTIYF.

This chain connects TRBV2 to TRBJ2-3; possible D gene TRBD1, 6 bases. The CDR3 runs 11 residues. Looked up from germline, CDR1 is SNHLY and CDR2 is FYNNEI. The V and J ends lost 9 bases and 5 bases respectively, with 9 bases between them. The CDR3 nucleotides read TGTGCCAGGACAGGTAAAGATACGCAGTATTTT. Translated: CARTGKDTQYF.

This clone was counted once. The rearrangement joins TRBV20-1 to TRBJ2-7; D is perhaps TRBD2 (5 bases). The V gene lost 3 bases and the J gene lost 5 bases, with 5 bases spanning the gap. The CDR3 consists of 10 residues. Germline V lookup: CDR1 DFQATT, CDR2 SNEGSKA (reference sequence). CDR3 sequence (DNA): TGCAGTGCTAGGGAGGACGAGCAGTACTTC. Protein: CSAREDEQYF.

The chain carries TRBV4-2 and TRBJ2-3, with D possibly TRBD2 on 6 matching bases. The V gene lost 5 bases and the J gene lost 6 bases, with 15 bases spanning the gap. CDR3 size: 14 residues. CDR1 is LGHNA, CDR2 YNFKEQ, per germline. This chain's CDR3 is CASSSGGAPDTQYF. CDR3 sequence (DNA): TGTGCCAGCAGCTCTGGAGGGGCACCTGATACGCAGTATTTT.

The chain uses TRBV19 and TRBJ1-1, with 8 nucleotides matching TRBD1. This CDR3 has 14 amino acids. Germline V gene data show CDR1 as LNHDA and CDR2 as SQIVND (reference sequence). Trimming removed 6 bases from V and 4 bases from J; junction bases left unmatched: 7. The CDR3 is CASRITGGVTEAFF. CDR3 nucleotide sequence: TGTGCCAGTAGGATTACAGGGGGAGTCACTGAAGCTTTCTTT.

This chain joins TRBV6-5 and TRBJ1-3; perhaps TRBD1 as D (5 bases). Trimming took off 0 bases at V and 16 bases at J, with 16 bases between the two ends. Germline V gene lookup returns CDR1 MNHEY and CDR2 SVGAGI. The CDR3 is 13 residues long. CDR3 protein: CASSYSGGQGTYF. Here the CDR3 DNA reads TGTGCCAGCAGTTACTCTGGTGGGCAGGGAACGTATTTT.

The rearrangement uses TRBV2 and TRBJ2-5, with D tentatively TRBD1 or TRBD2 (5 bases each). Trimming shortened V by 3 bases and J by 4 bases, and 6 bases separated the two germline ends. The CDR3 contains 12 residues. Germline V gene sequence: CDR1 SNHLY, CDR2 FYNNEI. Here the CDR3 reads CASSERGETQYF. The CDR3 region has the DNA TGTGCCAGCAGTGAGAGGGGAGAGACCCAGTACTTC.

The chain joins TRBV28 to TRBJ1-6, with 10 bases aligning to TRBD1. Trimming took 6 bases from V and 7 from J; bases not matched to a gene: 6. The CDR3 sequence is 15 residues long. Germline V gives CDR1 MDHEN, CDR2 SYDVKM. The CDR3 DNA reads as TGTGCCAGCAGACGACAGGGGGCGAACAATTCACCCCTCCACTTT. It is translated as CASRRQGANNSPLHF.

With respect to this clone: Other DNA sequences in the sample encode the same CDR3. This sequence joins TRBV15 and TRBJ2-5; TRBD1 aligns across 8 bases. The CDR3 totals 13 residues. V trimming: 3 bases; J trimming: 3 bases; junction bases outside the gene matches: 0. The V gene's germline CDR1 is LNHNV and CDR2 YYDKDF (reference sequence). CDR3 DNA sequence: TGTGCCACCAGCAGGGACAGGGAAGAGACCCAGTACTTC. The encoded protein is CATSRDREETQYF.

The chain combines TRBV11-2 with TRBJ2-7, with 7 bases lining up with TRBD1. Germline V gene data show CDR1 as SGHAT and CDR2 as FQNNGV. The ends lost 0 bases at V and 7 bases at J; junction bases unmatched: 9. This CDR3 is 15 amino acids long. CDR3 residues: CASSLDEFRQGEQYF. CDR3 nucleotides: TGTGCCAGCAGCTTAGATGAATTTAGACAGGGAGAGCAGTACTTC.

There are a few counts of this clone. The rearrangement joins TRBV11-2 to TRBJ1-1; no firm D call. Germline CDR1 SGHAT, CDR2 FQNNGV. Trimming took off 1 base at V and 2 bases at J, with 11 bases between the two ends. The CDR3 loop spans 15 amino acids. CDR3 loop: CASSLVRASNTEAFF. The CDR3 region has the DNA TGTGCCAGCAGCTTAGTACGGGCCTCCAACACTGAAGCTTTCTTT.

Here the CDR3 DNA reads TGCGCCAGCAGCTTGGGGACAGGGGATGGAAAACTGTTTTTT. Translated, it gives CASSLGTGDGKLFF. The chain employs TRBV5-1 and TRBJ1-4, with 9 bases identical to TRBD1. The CDR3 is 14 amino acids. Germline CDR1 reads SGHRS; CDR2 reads YFSETQ. J lost 10 bases, V lost 0 bases, and 4 bases had no gene match.